This T cell receptor beta chain was documented in a study of cytomegalovirus exposure and HLA in healthy donors. PCR primers comprised 60 Vbeta and 13 Jbeta primers. Here immunoSEQ multiplex PCR was the method, and the copy in TCRdb shows in-frame clones only, minus some. The table shows around 120,000 clones, with 65% to 85% occurring only once. The CDR3 extends over 16 amino acids. V lost 0 bases and J 3 bases, leaving 12 bases between the germline ends. Germline V CDR1 and CDR2: SGHNT, YYREEE (reference sequence). The rearrangement joins TRBV5-4 to TRBJ2-2; the D gene is possibly TRBD2 (5 bases). This receptor was taken from a man aged 45 to 65 in good health and CMV-seronegative. Sequencing used PBMCs. CDR3 DNA: TGTGCCAGCAGCTTGGAAGGGCGGGTCCACACCGGGGAGCTGTTTTTT. Translated, it gives CASSLEGRVHTGELFF.